This T cell receptor (beta chain) was retrieved from a study of T cells and copy number aberrations in small-cell lung cancer. The V end was cut by 7 bases, the J end by 2 bases, with 15 bases between. Per the germline V gene, CDR1 is MNHEY and CDR2 is SMNVEV (reference sequence). This CDR3 spans 14 amino acids. This table comes from immunoSEQ multiplex PCR, and its TCRdb copy is limited to in-frame clones, with some not included. This sample carries about 370 clones, more than 85% of them seen once, and the ten largest clones take 4%. The receptor was derived from a man between 65 and 80 years old with small cell lung cancer. The chain is built from TRBV27 and TRBJ2-7; D might be TRBD1 or TRBD2, each matching 5 bases. Sample: tumor tissue. CDR3 DNA sequence: TGTGCCAGCACCGCCGGGACCGACGCCTACGAGCAGTACTTC. This translates into CASTAGTDAYEQYF.